This passage covers 8 T cell receptor beta chains from one sample sequenced in a study of blood T cell repertoires in COVID-19. The table came from immunoSEQ multiplex PCR; TCRdb's copy has only in-frame clones and leaves some out. There are approximately 100,000 clones in the sample; about 85% occur only once, and 14% lies in the top ten. The specimen sequenced was peripheral blood. These receptors were taken from a woman in her seventies with acute or convalescent COVID-19.

The chain carries TRBV4-1 and TRBJ2-3; 9 positions agree with TRBD2. J gave up 4 bases and V 4 bases, and 9 bases lay outside the gene matches. The CDR3 has 16 amino acids. The germline V gene encodes CDR1 MGHRA and CDR2 YSYEKL. The CDR3 region is CASSRMGLATSDTQYF. CDR3 DNA sequence: TGCGCCAGCAGCCGGATGGGACTAGCTACTTCAGATACGCAGTATTTT.

This sequence joins TRBV29-1 and TRBJ2-1; perhaps TRBD2 as D (5 bases). The germline CDR1 and CDR2 sequences are SQVTM and ANQGSEA. The CDR3 covers 14 residues. V lost 0 bases and J 4 bases, leaving 10 bases between the germline ends. The CDR3 nucleotides read TGCAGCGTTGAAGACCAGCCGGGGTACAATGAGCAGTTCTTC. Translating gives CSVEDQPGYNEQFF.

Concerning this clone: In the same sample, other DNA sequences code for this CDR3. This chain connects TRBV5-1 to TRBJ2-3, with D possibly matching TRBD1 (6 bases). This CDR3 region has 14 residues. V was shortened by 2 bases and J by 0 bases, with 7 bases between the two germline ends. Germline CDR1 is SGHRS and CDR2 is YFSETQ. The CDR3, as DNA: TGCGCCAGCAGCTTCGGACAGAGCACAGATACGCAGTATTTT. Translating gives CASSFGQSTDTQYF.

The V and J genes are TRBV7-2 and TRBJ2-5, with 7 bases fitting TRBD1. V lost 5 bases, J lost 5 bases, and 5 bases stayed unmatched. Germline V CDR1 and CDR2: SGHTA, FQGNSA. The CDR3 is 13 residues long. The CDR3 sequence: CASSITGEETQYF. The DNA for the CDR3 is TGTGCCAGCAGCATTACAGGGGAGGAGACCCAGTACTTC.

The chain recombines TRBV28 with TRBJ2-1; TRBD1 agrees at 10 bases. The germline V gene has CDR1 MDHEN and CDR2 SYDVKM. V lost 4 bases and J lost 4; bases outside the gene matches: 7. The CDR3 length is 16 residues. The CDR3 DNA reads as TGTGCCAGCAGTTCGCCTAGGACAGGGGGTTACAATGAGCAGTTCTTC. Its protein is CASSSPRTGGYNEQFF.

The chain recombines TRBV6-5 with TRBJ2-3, with 7 bases fitting TRBD1. The CDR3 covers 15 residues. CDR1 and CDR2 from the germline V gene are MNHEY and SVGAGI. V was pared by 6 bases and J by 0 bases, with 6 bases of the junction left unmatched. The CDR3, as DNA: TGTGCCAGCAGGGGACAGAAACCTAGCACAGATACGCAGTATTTT. Its protein is CASRGQKPSTDTQYF.

This chain joins TRBV11-2 and TRBJ1-1; no reliable D call. Germline V gives CDR1 SGHAT, CDR2 FQNNGV. This CDR3 region has 13 residues. V was clipped by 3 bases and J by 1 base, with 6 bases between them. The CDR3 is CASSFGWNTEAFF. In nucleotides, the CDR3 is TGTGCCAGCAGCTTCGGGTGGAACACTGAAGCTTTCTTT.

The table lists this clone with a count of one. V usage is TRBV30 and J usage is TRBJ2-1, with a weak D call TRBD2 (5 bases). V was clipped by 8 bases and J by 7 bases, with 18 bases between them. Germline V gene sequence: CDR1 GTSNPN, CDR2 SVGIG (reference sequence). CDR3 length equals 13 residues. The CDR3 sequence: CARAWTRGNEQFF. CDR3 coding DNA: TGTGCCCGCGCATGGACCCGGGGAAATGAGCAGTTCTTC.